This note documents a single T cell receptor beta chain sequence. Sequenced by immunoSEQ multiplex PCR; TCRdb stores in-frame clones only, minus some. The table shows under 70,000 clones, with about 93% occurring only once. This record belongs to a study of OX40 agonist ivuxolimab in advanced cancers. Germline trimming cut 9 bases from V and 3 bases from J; bases unmatched to any gene: 2. This CDR3 comprises 13 residues. The germline CDR1 and CDR2 sequences are SGHTS and YDEGEE. The TCR was taken from an adult with an advanced solid tumor such as melanoma, head and neck, liver or kidney cancer. The rearrangement joins TRBV5-8 to TRBJ1-5; 11 bases agree with TRBD1. The sample consisted of CD4+ or CD8+ T cells sorted from blood, taken in a trial of the OX40 agonist ivuxolimab. CDR3 residues: CATGQGANQPQHF. In DNA, the CDR3 is TGTGCCACCGGACAGGGGGCCAATCAGCCCCAGCATTTT.